This entry lists 7 T cell receptor beta chains sequenced from one sample in a study of beta chain features in type 1 diabetes. Isolated RNA was reverse transcribed in full, so expressed TCRB transcripts were sequenced. Produced via immunoSEQ multiplex PCR; TCRdb's table is partial and in-frame only. The sample lists under 90,000 clones; around a third were seen once. The sequenced sample was stem cell memory CD4+ T cells from blood. All receptors come from a woman aged 18-29 years in good health.

V is TRBV5-4 and J is TRBJ2-3, with 8 positions matching TRBD2. The V segment lost 10 bases and the J segment 2 bases; nucleotides outside the gene matches: 9. The length of the CDR3 is 14 residues. CDR1 and CDR2 (germline): SGHNT, YYREEE (reference sequence). In nucleotides, the CDR3 is TGTGCCTGGCGCCGGGGGGGCATCACAGATACGCAGTATTTT. It specifies CAWRRGGITDTQYF.

This clone has a handful of counts. This chain joins TRBV5-1 and TRBJ2-2, with 7 bases that match TRBD1. J lost 4 bases, V lost 4 bases, and 13 bases had no gene match. Germline V gives CDR1 SGHRS, CDR2 YFSETQ. This CDR3 region has 17 residues. The CDR3 loop is CASSPLATGDGTGELFF. The DNA of the CDR3 is TGCGCCAGCAGCCCCCTCGCCACAGGGGATGGCACCGGGGAGCTGTTTTTT.

J is TRBJ1-1 and V is TRBV28, with no clear D. V gave up 2 bases and J gave up 1 base, with 11 bases separating them. Germline CDR1 reads MDHEN; CDR2 reads SYDVKM. The CDR3 spans 15 residues. The CDR3 loop reads CASSLILRENTEAFF. CDR3 DNA: TGTGCCAGCAGTTTAATTTTGAGAGAGAACACTGAAGCTTTCTTT.

This clone was counted a few times. This chain joins TRBV19 and TRBJ1-2, with unresolved D. This CDR3 comprises 16 residues. The V end was cut by 5 bases, the J end by 2 bases, with 18 bases between. The germline V gene encodes CDR1 LNHDA and CDR2 SQIVND (reference sequence). The CDR3 sequence is CASSFLDSLANYGYTF. The CDR3 coding sequence is TGTGCCAGTAGTTTTCTGGACTCCCTTGCGAACTATGGCTACACCTTC.

This clone was counted only a few times. This rearrangement joins TRBV7-9 to TRBJ2-7, with 9 bases identical to TRBD2. There are 14 residues in the CDR3. CDR1 SEHNR and CDR2 FQNEAQ come from the germline V gene (reference sequence). V lost 1 base to trimming and J lost 2 bases; unmatched junction nucleotides: 0. The DNA for the CDR3 is TGTGCCAGCAGCTTAGGCGGGAGGGCCTACGAGCAGTACTTC. It translates to CASSLGGRAYEQYF.

This chain links TRBV28 with TRBJ1-5; 9 bases align to TRBD1. Germline assignment: CDR1 MDHEN and CDR2 SYDVKM. The CDR3 has 15 residues. Trimming removed 6 bases from V and 6 bases from J; junction bases left unmatched: 9. The CDR3 DNA sequence: TGTGCCAGCAGCCGACCGGGACAGGGAGGTCAGCCCCAGCATTTT. This sequence encodes CASSRPGQGGQPQHF.

The chain couples TRBV7-9 to TRBJ1-1; 7 bases fit TRBD1. The CDR3 loop spans 13 amino acids. V was pared by 3 bases and J by 3 bases, with 1 base of the junction left unmatched. Germline V CDR1 and CDR2: SEHNR, FQNEAQ (reference sequence). The CDR3 DNA is TGTGCCAGCAGCTTCACAGGGGACACTGAAGCTTTCTTT. This encodes CASSFTGDTEAFF.